This T cell receptor (beta chain) came from a study of blood T cell repertoires in COVID-19. Trimming took 1 base from V and 6 from J; bases not matched to a gene: 5. Germline CDR1 is MDHEN and CDR2 is SYDVKM. This CDR3 region has 16 residues. Clones were sequenced by immunoSEQ multiplex PCR, and TCRdb holds only the in-frame ones, with some missing. The sample contains roughly 160,000 clones, around 82% of which appear only once. The source material was PBMCs or T cells enriched from blood (not recorded which). The TCR comes from a man aged 55 to 69 who had recovered from COVID-19. The V call is TRBV28, the J call TRBJ2-2, with 10 bases lining up with TRBD1. The CDR3 spells CASSLSGQGGAGELFF. The CDR3 DNA is TGTGCCAGCAGTTTATCCGGACAGGGGGGAGCCGGGGAGCTGTTTTTT. Complete variable domain (other parts from reference TRBV28 and TRBJ2-2): DVKVTQSSRYLVKRTGEKVFLECVQDMDHENMFWYRQDPGLGLRLIYFSYDVKMKEKGDIPEGYSVSREKKERFSLILESASTNQTSMYLCASSLSGQGGAGELFFGEGSRLTVL.